This T cell receptor (beta chain) emerged from a study of type 1 regulatory T cells. The overall study: This in vitro CD4 product, T-allo10, is enriched for Tr1 cells and alloantigen-specific.

Study-wide results and caveats: Compared with non-Tr1 cells, Tr1 cells showed a narrower TCR repertoire.

This clonotype occurred many times. Its specificity is unknown. TCRdb processed the reads anew with MiXCR; each CDR3 protein has one entry. This sample has under 75,000 distinct CDR3 sequences, with more than 20% found just once. CDR1 MNHEY and CDR2 SMNVEV come from the germline V gene (reference sequence). Trimming took 4 bases from V and 4 from J; bases not matched to a gene: 3. This CDR3 spans 15 amino acids. The chain carries TRBV27 and TRBJ2-1, with TRBD2 matching over 11 bases. Sequencing input: cultured type 1 regulatory T (Tr1) cells, either the whole culture or a sorted fraction (not recorded which). This sequence originates from a human donor in good health. The CDR3 DNA reads TGTGCCAGCAGTTCAATAGCGGGAGGGTACAATGAGCAGTTCTTC. Protein: CASSSIAGGYNEQFF.